The rows below give T cell receptor beta chains drawn from one sample of a study of shared clonotypes between healthy human individuals. Clones were sequenced by immunoSEQ multiplex PCR, and TCRdb holds only the in-frame ones, with some missing. The table lists around 2.1 million clones, 85% to 95% of them singletons. Sequencing was done on a sample of naive CD8+ T cells from PBMCs. These receptor sequences come from a young man in good health. Some clones in this sample may be carry-over from other donors' samples. Each CDR3 is given with its conserved first and last residue. The order of the fields is J gene, V gene, D gene, clone size, CDR3 protein, CDR3 DNA. The D gene is left open where the match is weak. A row's size may be missing; if present it is once, few, many or a size class.

J gene: TRBJ2-7
V gene: TRBV28
D gene: -
clone size: -
CDR3 protein: CASSFRYEQYF
CDR3 DNA: TGTGCCAGCAGTTTTCGATACGAGCAGTACTTC

J gene: TRBJ1-1
V gene: TRBV30
D gene: -
clone size: once
CDR3 protein: CAWITGIMNTEAFF
CDR3 DNA: TGTGCCTGGATTACCGGGATTATGAACACTGAAGCTTTCTTT

J gene: TRBJ1-2
V gene: TRBV10-3
D gene: TRBD1
clone size: -
CDR3 protein: CATYQTITDRGSPYGYTF
CDR3 DNA: TGTGCCACCTACCAAACCATAACAGACAGGGGTAGTCCCTATGGCTACACCTTC

J gene: TRBJ2-2
V gene: TRBV7-9
D gene: TRBD2
clone size: -
CDR3 protein: CASSLEAASSGRAGGELFF
CDR3 DNA: TGTGCCAGCAGCTTAGAGGCCGCCTCTAGCGGGAGGGCAGGCGGGGAGCTGTTTTTT

J gene: TRBJ2-2
V gene: TRBV10-3
D gene: -
clone size: -
CDR3 protein: CAISASPGTGELFF
CDR3 DNA: TGTGCCATCAGTGCCAGCCCGGGCACCGGGGAGCTGTTTTTT

J gene: TRBJ2-5
V gene: TRBV19
D gene: -
clone size: -
CDR3 protein: CASSIEIDLETQYF
CDR3 DNA: TGTGCCAGTAGTATTGAAATAGACCTGGAGACCCAGTACTTC

J gene: TRBJ1-1
V gene: TRBV27
D gene: -
clone size: -
CDR3 protein: CASSLRQPNTEAFF
CDR3 DNA: TGTGCCAGCAGTTTAAGACAGCCGAACACTGAAGCTTTCTTT

J gene: TRBJ2-3
V gene: TRBV10-3
D gene: TRBD1
clone size: -
CDR3 protein: CAISEPDYRGRRDTQYF
CDR3 DNA: TGTGCCATCAGTGAGCCCGATTACAGGGGCCGTAGGGATACGCAGTATTTT

J gene: TRBJ2-3
V gene: TRBV27
D gene: -
clone size: -
CDR3 protein: CASSLDSPYTDTQYF
CDR3 DNA: TGTGCCAGCAGTTTAGACAGTCCTTACACAGATACGCAGTATTTT

J gene: TRBJ1-1
V gene: TRBV14
D gene: TRBD1
clone size: -
CDR3 protein: CASSPSEWTGRLRGSTEAFF
CDR3 DNA: TGTGCCAGCAGCCCATCCGAGTGGACAGGGCGCCTGCGAGGGAGCACTGAAGCTTTCTTT

J gene: TRBJ2-1
V gene: TRBV5-6
D gene: -
clone size: once
CDR3 protein: CASSFRLEPEQFF
CDR3 DNA: TGTGCCAGCAGCTTCCGTTTGGAGCCCGAGCAGTTCTTC

J gene: TRBJ2-4
V gene: TRBV2
D gene: -
clone size: -
CDR3 protein: CASKAILLAKNIQYF
CDR3 DNA: TGTGCCAGCAAAGCGATACTGCTAGCCAAAAACATTCAGTACTTC

J gene: TRBJ1-1
V gene: TRBV28
D gene: -
clone size: few
CDR3 protein: CASSQKTAFF
CDR3 DNA: TGTGCCAGCAGTCAAAAGACGGCTTTCTTT

J gene: TRBJ2-1
V gene: TRBV7-9
D gene: -
clone size: -
CDR3 protein: CASSFTGNEQFF
CDR3 DNA: TGTGCCAGCAGTTTTACAGGCAATGAGCAGTTCTTC

J gene: TRBJ2-5
V gene: TRBV28
D gene: TRBD1
clone size: -
CDR3 protein: CASSYPQGMVVETQYF
CDR3 DNA: TGTGCCAGCAGTTACCCACAGGGGATGGTCGTGGAGACCCAGTACTTC

J gene: TRBJ1-2
V gene: TRBV5-6
D gene: TRBD1
clone size: -
CDR3 protein: CASSWTPGQRNYGYTF
CDR3 DNA: TGTGCCAGCAGCTGGACCCCGGGACAGCGCAACTATGGCTACACCTTC

J gene: TRBJ2-3
V gene: TRBV5-1
D gene: -
clone size: -
CDR3 protein: CASRPLGSPTSQSHTQYF
CDR3 DNA: TGCGCCAGCAGACCCCTCGGCAGCCCAACCTCCCAAAGCCATACGCAGTATTTT

J gene: TRBJ1-2
V gene: TRBV19
D gene: TRBD1
clone size: -
CDR3 protein: CASSVGGQGHNGYTF
CDR3 DNA: TGTGCCAGTAGTGTCGGGGGACAGGGACACAATGGCTACACCTTC

J gene: TRBJ2-1
V gene: TRBV27
D gene: -
clone size: -
CDR3 protein: CASSLSGSGSYNEQFF
CDR3 DNA: TGTGCCAGCAGTTTATCTGGCAGCGGCTCCTACAATGAGCAGTTCTTC

J gene: TRBJ2-2
V gene: TRBV28
D gene: TRBD2
clone size: -
CDR3 protein: CASSRAVWTSGSLRQTGELFF
CDR3 DNA: TGTGCCAGCAGTAGGGCCGTCTGGACTAGCGGGAGTCTACGTCAGACCGGGGAGCTGTTTTTT

J gene: TRBJ2-1
V gene: TRBV29-1
D gene: TRBD1
clone size: once
CDR3 protein: CSVEPRGKSYNEQFF
CDR3 DNA: TGCAGCGTTGAGCCCAGGGGGAAGTCCTACAATGAGCAGTTCTTC

J gene: TRBJ2-2
V gene: TRBV4-3
D gene: -
clone size: -
CDR3 protein: CASSQEVGSGELFF
CDR3 DNA: TGCGCCAGCAGCCAAGAAGTGGGATCCGGGGAGCTGTTTTTT

J gene: TRBJ2-7
V gene: TRBV6-5
D gene: TRBD1
clone size: -
CDR3 protein: CASSYATGTYEQYF
CDR3 DNA: TGTGCCAGCAGTTACGCGACAGGGACCTACGAGCAGTACTTC

J gene: TRBJ1-5
V gene: TRBV27
D gene: -
clone size: -
CDR3 protein: CASSLRGASQPQHF
CDR3 DNA: TGTGCCAGCAGTTTGCGGGGGGCTAGTCAGCCCCAGCATTTT

J gene: TRBJ2-7
V gene: TRBV29-1
D gene: -
clone size: -
CDR3 protein: CSVRISAYEQYF
CDR3 DNA: TGCAGCGTTCGCATCTCGGCCTACGAGCAGTACTTC

J gene: TRBJ1-1
V gene: TRBV19
D gene: -
clone size: few
CDR3 protein: CASSIGFGGDTEAFF
CDR3 DNA: TGTGCCAGTAGTATAGGATTTGGGGGAGACACTGAAGCTTTCTTT